The rows below give T cell receptor beta chains drawn from one sample of a study of T cell responses to AZD1222 COVID-19 vaccine. Profiled with immunoSEQ multiplex PCR; TCRdb holds only in-frame clones, not every one. The sample shows more than 100,000 clones, around 89% of them seen only once. Sample: peripheral blood, taken on day 0 of AZD1222 vaccination. The receptors stem from an adult in good health. Both conserved end residues are part of each CDR3. The D gene is left open where the match is weak.

>TRBV6-5|-|TRBJ1-6
CASSYHPEGGNSPLHF
TGTGCCAGCAGTTACCACCCGGAGGGTGGGAATTCACCCCTCCACTTT
>TRBV2|TRBD2|TRBJ2-3
CASSGDYTDTQYF
TGTGCCAGCAGTGGGGACTACACAGATACGCAGTATTTT
>TRBV18|TRBD1|TRBJ1-1
CASSPGSGGEAFF
TGTGCCAGCTCACCAGGGTCAGGGGGTGAAGCTTTCTTT
>TRBV27|-|TRBJ1-4
CASSPNAGLNEKLFF
TGTGCCAGCAGTCCCAACGCTGGGTTAAATGAAAAACTGTTTTTT
>TRBV29-1|-|TRBJ1-1
CSVAWQMNTEAFF
TGCAGCGTTGCTTGGCAGATGAACACTGAAGCTTTCTTT
>TRBV19|-|TRBJ1-1
CASSIRVQGPEAFF
TGTGCCAGTAGTATTAGAGTCCAGGGGCCTGAAGCTTTCTTT
>TRBV19|TRBD2|TRBJ2-5
CASSILLAGGYSETQYF
TGTGCCAGTAGTATTCTCTTAGCGGGGGGGTACTCGGAGACCCAGTACTTC
>TRBV4-1|TRBD2|TRBJ2-1
CASSQDYPGGNEQFF
TGCGCCAGCAGCCAAGATTATCCGGGAGGCAATGAGCAGTTCTTC
>TRBV15|-|TRBJ2-2
CATGKANTGELFF
TGTGCCACCGGGAAGGCCAACACCGGGGAGCTGTTTTTT
>TRBV7-9|TRBD1|TRBJ2-3
CASSRTWTGRSDTQYF
TGTGCCAGCAGCCGCACGTGGACAGGGCGGTCAGATACGCAGTATTTT
>TRBV6-5|-|TRBJ2-5
CASSYSRPARTQYF
TGTGCCAGCAGTTACTCTCGACCCGCACGGACCCAGTACTTC